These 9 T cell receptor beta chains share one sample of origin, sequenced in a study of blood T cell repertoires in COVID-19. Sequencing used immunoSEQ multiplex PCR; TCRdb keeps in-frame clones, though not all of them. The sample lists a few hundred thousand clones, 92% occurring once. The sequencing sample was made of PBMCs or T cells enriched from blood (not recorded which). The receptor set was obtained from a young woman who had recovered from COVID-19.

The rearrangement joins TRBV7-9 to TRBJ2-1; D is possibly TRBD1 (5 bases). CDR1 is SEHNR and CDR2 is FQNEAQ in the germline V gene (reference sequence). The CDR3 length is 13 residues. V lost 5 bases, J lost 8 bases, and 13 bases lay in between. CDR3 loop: CASSPGWGDEQFF. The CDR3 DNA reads TGTGCCAGCAGCCCAGGGTGGGGCGATGAGCAGTTCTTC.

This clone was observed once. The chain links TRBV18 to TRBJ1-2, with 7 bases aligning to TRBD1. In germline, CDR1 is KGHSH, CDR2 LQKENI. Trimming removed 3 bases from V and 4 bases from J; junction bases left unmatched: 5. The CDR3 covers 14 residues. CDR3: CASSPGRDSYGYTF. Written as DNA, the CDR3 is TGTGCCAGCTCACCCGGCCGGGACAGCTATGGCTACACCTTC.

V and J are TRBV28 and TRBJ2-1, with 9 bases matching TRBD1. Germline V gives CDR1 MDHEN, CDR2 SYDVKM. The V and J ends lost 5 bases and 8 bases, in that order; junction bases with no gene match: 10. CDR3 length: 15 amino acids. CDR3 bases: TGTGCCAGCAGTATGACCGGGACAGGGTCCCATGAGCAGTTCTTC. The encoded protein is CASSMTGTGSHEQFF.

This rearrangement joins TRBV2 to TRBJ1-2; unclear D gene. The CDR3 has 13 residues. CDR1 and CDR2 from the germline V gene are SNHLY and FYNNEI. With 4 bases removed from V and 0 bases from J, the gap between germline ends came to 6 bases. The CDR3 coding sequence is TGTGCCAGCAGTGCGAGCCCTAACTATGGCTACACCTTC. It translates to CASSASPNYGYTF. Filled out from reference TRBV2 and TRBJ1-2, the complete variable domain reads EPEVTQTPSHQVTQMGQEVILRCVPISNHLYFYWYRQILGQKVEFLVSFYNNEISEKSEIFDDQFSVERPDGSNFTLKIRSTKLEDSAMYFCASSASPNYGYTFGSGTRLTVV.

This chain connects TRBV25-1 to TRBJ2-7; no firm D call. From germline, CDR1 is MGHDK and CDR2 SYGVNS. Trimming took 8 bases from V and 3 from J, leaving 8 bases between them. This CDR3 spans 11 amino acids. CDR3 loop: CASGRSYEQYF. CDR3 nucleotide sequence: TGTGCCAGCGGTAGGAGCTACGAGCAGTACTTC.

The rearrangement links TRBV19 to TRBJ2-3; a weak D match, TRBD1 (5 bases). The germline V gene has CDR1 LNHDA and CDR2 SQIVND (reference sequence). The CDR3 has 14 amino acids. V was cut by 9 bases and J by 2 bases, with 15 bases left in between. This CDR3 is CASRTTLATDTQYF. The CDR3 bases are TGTGCCAGCCGGACAACTTTAGCCACAGATACGCAGTATTTT.

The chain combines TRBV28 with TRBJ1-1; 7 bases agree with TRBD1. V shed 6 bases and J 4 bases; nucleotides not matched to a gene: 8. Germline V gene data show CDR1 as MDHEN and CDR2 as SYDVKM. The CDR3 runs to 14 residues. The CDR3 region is CASSLQGLSTEAFF. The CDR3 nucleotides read TGTGCCAGCAGCCTACAGGGGCTGAGCACTGAAGCTTTCTTT.

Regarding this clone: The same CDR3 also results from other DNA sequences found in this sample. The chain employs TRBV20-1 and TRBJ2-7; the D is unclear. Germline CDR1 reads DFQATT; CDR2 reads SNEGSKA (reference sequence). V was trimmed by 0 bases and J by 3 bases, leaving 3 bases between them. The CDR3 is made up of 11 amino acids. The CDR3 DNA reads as TGCAGTGCTAGAGACCTCTACGAGCAGTACTTC. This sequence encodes CSARDLYEQYF.

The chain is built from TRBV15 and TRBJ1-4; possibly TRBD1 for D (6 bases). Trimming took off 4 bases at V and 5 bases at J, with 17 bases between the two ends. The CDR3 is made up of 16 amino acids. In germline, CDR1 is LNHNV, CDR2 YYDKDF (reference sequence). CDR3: CATSNRDAGANEKLFF. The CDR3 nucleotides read TGTGCCACCAGCAACCGAGATGCGGGGGCGAATGAAAAACTGTTTTTT. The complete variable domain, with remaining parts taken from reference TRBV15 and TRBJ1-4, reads DAMVIQNPRYQVTQFGKPVTLSCSQTLNHNVMYWYQQKSSQAPKLLFHYYDKDFNNEADTPDNFQSRRPNTSFCFLDIRSPGLGDTAMYLCATSNRDAGANEKLFFGSGTQLSVL.